This is a list of T cell receptor beta chains from one sample in a study of CD8+ T cells in alopecia areata. Data came from immunoSEQ multiplex PCR; TCRdb stores just in-frame clones and leaves some out. The sample consists of some 180,000 clones, 63% of them appearing once. Material: CD4+ T cells sorted from blood, obtained at week 0. Receptor source: a human donor with alopecia areata. Both conserved end residues are part of each CDR3. D genes are given only for firm matches. The size field is filled for only some rows; it gives once, few, many or a size class.

>.|TRBV9|TRBD1|TRBJ2-1
CASSSGTGADEQFF
TGTGCCAGCTCATCCGGGACAGGGGCGGATGAGCAGTTCTTC
>.|TRBV5-4|.|TRBJ1-2
CASSLDNRQGYGYTF
TGTGCCAGCAGCTTGGATAACAGGCAGGGCTATGGCTACACCTTC
>.|TRBV29-1|.|TRBJ1-2
CSAGDLRDYGYTF
TGCAGCGCAGGGGACCTCCGGGACTATGGCTACACCTTC
>few|TRBV7-2|.|TRBJ2-3
CASSLGGRGWEF
TGTGCCAGCAGCTTAGGCGGCAGGGGCTGGGAATTT
>.|TRBV15|.|TRBJ1-4
CATSSHPRAANEKLFF
TGTGCCACCAGCTCTCACCCCCGGGCGGCTAATGAAAAACTGTTTTTT
>.|TRBV2|TRBD1|TRBJ1-2
CASRAGTDNYGYTF
TGTGCCAGCAGGGCCGGGACAGATAACTATGGCTACACCTTC
>.|TRBV5-1|.|TRBJ2-7
CASSSAGGYEQYF
TGCGCCAGCAGCTCCGCAGGTGGCTACGAGCAGTACTTC
>.|TRBV30|.|TRBJ1-2
CAWETGQGGYTF
TGTGCCTGGGAGACAGGACAAGGAGGCTACACCTTC
>.|TRBV5-1|.|TRBJ2-5
CASSLGDGETQYF
TGCGCCAGCAGCTTGGGGGATGGAGAGACCCAGTACTTC
>few|TRBV29-1|TRBD2|TRBJ2-3
CSSTGGAQDTQYF
TGCAGCTCTACCGGGGGGGCCCAAGATACGCAGTATTTT
>.|TRBV6-1|.|TRBJ2-3
CASSLTDTQYF
TGTGCCAGCAGCCTCACAGATACGCAGTATTTT
>once|TRBV15|TRBD2|TRBJ2-3
CATSWLAGVGTDTQYF
TGTGCCACCAGCTGGTTAGCGGGGGTCGGCACAGATACGCAGTATTTT
>.|TRBV30|TRBD1|TRBJ1-5
CAWSDDRGGQPQHF
TGTGCCTGGAGCGACGACAGGGGTGGTCAGCCCCAGCATTTT
>.|TRBV29-1|.|TRBJ2-1
CSVEIYNEQFF
TGCAGCGTTGAAATCTACAATGAGCAGTTCTTC
>.|TRBV29-1|.|TRBJ1-2
CSALEVANYGYTF
TGCAGCGCCCTGGAAGTGGCTAACTATGGCTACACCTTC
>.|TRBV4-3|.|TRBJ2-5
CASSLTLASSSQETQYF
TGCGCCAGCAGCCTAACCTTGGCCTCCTCATCTCAAGAGACCCAGTACTTC
>.|TRBV29-1|.|TRBJ1-4
CSVDGGSVTNEKLFF
TGCAGCGTTGATGGAGGGTCTGTAACTAATGAAAAACTGTTTTTT
>.|TRBV7-2|TRBD1|TRBJ1-2
CASSSGGLRAGGYTF
TGTGCCAGCAGCTCAGGGGGTTTAAGGGCTGGAGGCTACACCTTC
>.|TRBV12-5|TRBD1|TRBJ1-1
CASAVDRGPFEAFF
TGTGCTAGTGCGGTTGACAGGGGGCCGTTTGAAGCTTTCTTT
>.|TRBV10-3|TRBD1|TRBJ1-5
CAISPDRGLGQPQHF
TGTGCCATCAGTCCGGACAGGGGGCTAGGTCAGCCCCAGCATTTT
>.|TRBV11-3|.|TRBJ2-2
CASSPPSSGELFF
TGTGCCAGCAGCCCGCCTAGCTCCGGGGAGCTGTTTTTT
>.|TRBV30|TRBD1|TRBJ2-7
CAWVNRDRPYEQYF
TGTGCCTGGGTCAACCGGGACAGGCCATACGAGCAGTACTTC
>.|TRBV29-1|.|TRBJ1-2
CSVIGRGGGGYTF
TGCAGCGTCATTGGTAGAGGTGGAGGAGGCTACACCTTC
>.|TRBV25-1|.|TRBJ1-2
CASNPGGGYRGYTF
TGTGCCAGCAACCCTGGGGGGGGATACCGGGGCTACACCTTC
>.|TRBV4-3|TRBD2|TRBJ2-3
CASSQDGGGPRDTQYF
TGCGCCAGCAGCCAAGATGGCGGGGGGCCTCGGGATACGCAGTATTTT
>.|TRBV15|TRBD2|TRBJ2-3
CATSRGIGRFPTDTQYF
TGTGCCACCAGCAGAGGTATCGGGAGGTTTCCCACAGATACGCAGTATTTT
>.|TRBV7-2|TRBD1|TRBJ2-7
CASSYRGLSYEQYF
TGTGCCAGCAGCTACAGGGGGCTCTCCTACGAGCAGTACTTC
>.|TRBV5-1|TRBD1|TRBJ2-7
CASSNRTGGSYEQYF
TGCGCCAGCAGTAACCGGACAGGGGGATCCTACGAGCAGTACTTC
>few|TRBV9|.|TRBJ2-3
CASSAGTRTDTQYF
TGTGCCAGCAGCGCCGGGACCCGCACAGATACGCAGTATTTT
>.|TRBV4-3|TRBD1|TRBJ2-2
CASSQEFGTALGELFF
TGCGCCAGCAGCCAAGAGTTCGGGACAGCTCTCGGGGAGCTGTTTTTT
>.|TRBV9|.|TRBJ2-3
CASSERATSTGTDTQYF
TGTGCCAGCAGTGAAAGAGCCACTAGCACCGGCACAGATACGCAGTATTTT
>.|TRBV27|.|TRBJ1-2
CASRTGAGGYTF
TGTGCCAGCAGGACAGGCGCTGGGGGCTACACCTTC
>medium-sized|TRBV5-4|TRBD1|TRBJ1-1
CASNIEQGWTEAFF
TGTGCCAGCAACATCGAACAGGGGTGGACTGAAGCTTTCTTT
>.|TRBV18|.|TRBJ2-5
CASSPGQETQYF
TGTGCCAGCTCCCCAGGGCAAGAGACCCAGTACTTC
>.|TRBV19|TRBD1|TRBJ1-2
CASSEQGPYGYTF
TGTGCCAGTAGTGAACAGGGGCCCTATGGCTACACCTTC
>few|TRBV19|.|TRBJ1-2
CASSIPRKGGYTF
TGTGCCAGTAGTATCCCCAGGAAGGGAGGCTACACCTTC
>.|TRBV4-3|.|TRBJ1-2
CASSHTSTGNGYTF
TGCGCCAGCAGCCATACTTCAACAGGGAATGGCTACACCTTC
>few|TRBV29-1|.|TRBJ2-6
CSVRGLSGANVLTF
TGCAGCGTCCGTGGGCTTTCTGGGGCCAACGTCCTGACTTTC
>once|TRBV7-2|.|TRBJ2-5
CASSSSALGSWETQYF
TGTGCCAGCAGCTCGTCCGCCCTAGGTTCTTGGGAGACCCAGTACTTC
>.|TRBV6-5|.|TRBJ1-6
CASSEAVGSPLHF
TGTGCCAGCAGTGAAGCTGTCGGTTCACCCCTCCACTTT
>.|TRBV4-3|.|TRBJ1-4
CASSLRFGELFF
TGCGCCAGCAGCCTGAGGTTTGGGGAACTGTTTTTT
>.|TRBV2|.|TRBJ1-6
CADQDGGDYNSPLHF
TGTGCCGACCAAGATGGGGGGGATTATAATTCACCCCTCCACTTT
>.|TRBV7-9|.|TRBJ2-3
CASSLADRGTQYF
TGTGCCAGCAGCTTAGCGGACCGGGGTACGCAGTATTTT